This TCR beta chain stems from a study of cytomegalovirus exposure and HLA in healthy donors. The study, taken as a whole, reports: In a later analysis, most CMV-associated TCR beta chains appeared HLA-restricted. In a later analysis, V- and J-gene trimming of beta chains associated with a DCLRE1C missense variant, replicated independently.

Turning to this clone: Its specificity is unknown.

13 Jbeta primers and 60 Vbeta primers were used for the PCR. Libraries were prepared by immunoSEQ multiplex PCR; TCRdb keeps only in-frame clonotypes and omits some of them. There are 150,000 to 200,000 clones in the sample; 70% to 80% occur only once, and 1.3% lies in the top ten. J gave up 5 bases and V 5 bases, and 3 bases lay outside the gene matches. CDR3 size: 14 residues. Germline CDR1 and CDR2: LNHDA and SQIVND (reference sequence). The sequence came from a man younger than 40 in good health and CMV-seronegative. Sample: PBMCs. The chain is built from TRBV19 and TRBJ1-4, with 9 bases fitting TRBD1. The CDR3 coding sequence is TGTGCCAGTAGTGGGACAGGGTTGAATGAAAAACTGTTTTTT. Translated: CASSGTGLNEKLFF. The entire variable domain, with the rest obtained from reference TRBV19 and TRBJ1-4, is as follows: DGGITQSPKYLFRKEGQNVTLSCEQNLNHDAMYWYRQDPGQGLRLIYYSQIVNDFQKGDIAEGYSVSREKKESFPLTVTSAQKNPTAFYLCASSGTGLNEKLFFGSGTQLSVL.